These 24 T cell receptor beta chains were all obtained from the same sample, sequenced in a study of technical replicates of blood from a few donors. Data came from immunoSEQ multiplex PCR; TCRdb stores just in-frame clones and leaves some out. The table shows approximately 65,000 clones, with around 85% occurring only once. The sample comprised PBMCs. The receptors were gathered from a human donor in good health. Some clones in this sample may be carry-over from other donors' samples.

V and J are TRBV5-8 and TRBJ1-5; perhaps TRBD1 as D (6 bases). V lost 6 bases to trimming and J lost 6 bases, with 16 bases between them. The CDR3 contains 14 residues. Germline CDR1 is SGHTS and CDR2 is YDEGEE. CDR3 nucleotide sequence: TGTGCCAGCACCCCCAGGGGCTTGGGTCAGCCCCAGCATTTT. Amino acid sequence: CASTPRGLGQPQHF.

This rearrangement joins TRBV4-3 to TRBJ2-3; perhaps TRBD2 as D (5 bases). Germline V CDR1 and CDR2: LGHNA, YSLEER. The CDR3 length is 18 residues. The V and J ends lost 0 bases and 0 bases respectively, with 16 bases between them. In DNA, the CDR3 is TGCGCCAGCAGCCAAGAAGGGTATGCGGGTACTAGCACAGATACGCAGTATTTT. It translates to CASSQEGYAGTSTDTQYF.

The CDR3 DNA reads as TGCGCCAGCACCGACAGGGGTCAATCCAGCGAGCAGTACTTC. Encoded protein: CASTDRGQSSEQYF. This chain uses TRBV5-1 with TRBJ2-7; 8 nucleotides match TRBD1. Germline CDR1 and CDR2: SGHRS and YFSETQ. There are 14 residues in the CDR3. J gave up 6 bases and V 6 bases, and 11 bases lay outside the gene matches.

J is TRBJ1-3 and V is TRBV2; no clear D. The CDR3 has 13 residues. V was cut by 4 bases and J by 2 bases, with 6 bases left in between. Germline CDR1 is SNHLY and CDR2 is FYNNEI. The CDR3 DNA reads TGTGCCAGCAGTGGGCGGACTGGAAACACCATATATTTT. Amino acids: CASSGRTGNTIYF.

The chain has TRBV30 and TRBJ2-7; weak D call: TRBD1 (5 bases). In germline, CDR1 is GTSNPN, CDR2 SVGIG (reference sequence). The length of the CDR3 is 13 residues. V dropped 0 bases and J dropped 4 bases, with 10 bases sitting between them. DNA for the CDR3: TGTGCCTGGAGTGTTCAGGGTTCTTACGAGCAGTACTTC. This gives the protein CAWSVQGSYEQYF.

This clone was counted a single time. The chain links TRBV11-2 to TRBJ2-1; TRBD2 matches 13 bases. V was pared by 3 bases and J by 4 bases, with 0 bases of the junction left unmatched. This CDR3 has 15 residues. Per germline, CDR1 SGHAT and CDR2 FQNNGV. This CDR3 reads CASSLTSGGYNEQFF. CDR3 DNA: TGTGCCAGCAGCTTGACTAGCGGGGGGTACAATGAGCAGTTCTTC.

V and J are TRBV19 and TRBJ2-2; 11 bases agree with TRBD1. The CDR3 has 17 residues. With V trimmed by 3 bases and J by 7 bases, 10 bases remained unmatched. Germline V CDR1 and CDR2: LNHDA, SQIVND (reference sequence). The CDR3 DNA sequence: TGTGCCAGTAGTATTTGGATGGGACAGGGGGAAGGCGGGGAGCTGTTTTTT. It encodes CASSIWMGQGEGGELFF.

The rearrangement uses TRBV14 and TRBJ1-5, with TRBD1 as a possible D gene (6 bases). The CDR3 is 16 residues long. The V gene lost 1 base and the J gene lost 3 bases, with 13 bases spanning the gap. CDR1 is SGHDN, CDR2 FVKESK, per germline. In DNA form, the CDR3 reads TGTGCCAGCAGCCAAGCAGGGGTCGTCGACAATCAGCCCCAGCATTTT. It yields the protein CASSQAGVVDNQPQHF.

This clone was found once. This chain links TRBV7-2 with TRBJ2-5, with 9 bases aligning to TRBD2. Germline V gives CDR1 SGHTA, CDR2 FQGNSA. The CDR3 covers 19 residues. The trim removed 1 base at V and 2 bases at J, leaving 14 bases unmatched. CDR3 DNA sequence: TGTGCCAGCAGCTTAGTACAGGCTAGCGGGATTCCATCTCAAGAGACCCAGTACTTC. This gives the protein CASSLVQASGIPSQETQYF.

The V and J genes are TRBV9 and TRBJ2-1; 8 bases align to TRBD2. CDR1 is SGDLS, CDR2 YYNGEE, per germline. Trimming removed 0 bases from V and 0 bases from J; junction bases left unmatched: 5. The CDR3 loop spans 17 amino acids. The CDR3 DNA reads TGTGCCAGCAGCGTAGGTCGGGGGGGTAGCTCCTACAATGAGCAGTTCTTC. It translates to CASSVGRGGSSYNEQFF.

V gene TRBV6-5 combines with J gene TRBJ2-3, with 7 bases that match TRBD1. Germline-derived CDR1 and CDR2 are MNHEY and SVGAGI. The CDR3 is 15 residues long. J was trimmed by 4 bases and V by 6 bases; bases with no gene match: 10. The CDR3 DNA reads TGTGCCAGCAGGCCCATCGACAGGGTCGCAGATACGCAGTATTTT. Protein sequence: CASRPIDRVADTQYF.

The genes are TRBV28 and TRBJ1-5, with D tentatively TRBD1 (6 bases). Germline values: CDR1 MDHEN, CDR2 SYDVKM. The CDR3 covers 15 residues. Deletions cut 3 bases from V and 2 bases from J, with 11 bases between. The CDR3 sequence is CASSFLAGGNQPQHF. DNA of the CDR3: TGTGCCAGCAGTTTCCTTGCAGGGGGCAATCAGCCCCAGCATTTT.

The chain carries TRBV7-8 and TRBJ1-5, with 8 nucleotides matching TRBD1. The CDR3 has 19 amino acids. Germline-derived CDR1 and CDR2 are SGHVS and FQNEAQ. J gave up 4 bases and V 2 bases, and 16 bases lay outside the gene matches. CDR3 nucleotide sequence: TGTGCCAGCAGCTTATTATCTACGCCAGGGGGCTGGTCGAATCAGCCCCAGCATTTT. Translating gives CASSLLSTPGGWSNQPQHF.

The chain uses TRBV4-3 and TRBJ1-2; no reliable D call. The CDR3 contains 15 residues. CDR1 LGHNA and CDR2 YSLEER come from the germline V gene. V shed 4 bases and J shed 7 bases, with 19 bases lying between them. The CDR3 spells CASSRAGNNDAGYTF. The CDR3 DNA reads as TGCGCCAGCAGCCGAGCCGGTAATAATGATGCTGGCTACACCTTC.

The CDR3 reads CASSVLPGRASQYF. The CDR3 nucleotides read TGTGCCAGCAGCGTATTGCCCGGGAGGGCCTCGCAGTATTTT. This chain links TRBV9 with TRBJ2-3; 8 positions match TRBD2. The CDR3 sequence is 14 residues long. The germline V gene encodes CDR1 SGDLS and CDR2 YYNGEE. J was trimmed by 10 bases and V by 1 base; bases with no gene match: 8.

The V call is TRBV19, the J call TRBJ2-6; 11 bases are a match to TRBD2. J lost 0 bases, V lost 3 bases, and 13 bases had no gene match. The CDR3 is made up of 21 amino acids. CDR1 and CDR2 from the germline V gene are LNHDA and SQIVND (reference sequence). CDR3 coding DNA: TGTGCCAGTAGTATCCGACTCTTCACGGGACTAGCGGCCTCTGGGGCCAACGTCCTGACTTTC. Amino acid sequence: CASSIRLFTGLAASGANVLTF.

This chain connects TRBV5-4 to TRBJ1-2; TRBD1 matches 7 bases. With 5 bases clipped from V and 5 bases from J, the junction kept 9 bases outside the gene matches. Germline-derived CDR1 and CDR2 are SGHNT and YYREEE (reference sequence). The CDR3 is made up of 14 amino acids. The CDR3 DNA is TGTGCCAGCAGTATTCCGGGACAGACTTATGGCTACACCTTC. Its protein is CASSIPGQTYGYTF.

The DNA for the CDR3 is TGTGCCAGCAGCTTGGAGGGGGGGCGGGGAAACATTCAGTACTTC. As protein: CASSLEGGRGNIQYF. This chain connects TRBV5-4 to TRBJ2-4; possible D gene TRBD2, 7 bases. Deletions cut 0 bases from V and 6 bases from J, with 13 bases between. The CDR3 sequence is 15 residues long. CDR1 is SGHNT and CDR2 is YYREEE in the germline V gene (reference sequence).

By sample fraction, this clone is large. The V and J genes are TRBV14 and TRBJ2-2; no clear D gene. Germline values: CDR1 SGHDN, CDR2 FVKESK. With 1 base removed from V and 6 bases from J, the gap between germline ends came to 6 bases. The CDR3 consists of 13 residues. CDR3 loop: CASSQVQAGELFF. CDR3 DNA: TGTGCCAGCAGCCAAGTTCAGGCCGGGGAGCTGTTTTTT.

The chain combines TRBV7-2 with TRBJ2-7; TRBD1 matches 9 bases. Germline CDR1 reads SGHTA; CDR2 reads FQGNSA. The length of the CDR3 is 14 residues. The V segment lost 5 bases and the J segment 5 bases; nucleotides outside the gene matches: 7. In nucleotides, the CDR3 is TGTGCCAGCAGCCTACGGACAGGGGCTGACGAGCAGTACTTC. It specifies CASSLRTGADEQYF.

This chain connects TRBV19 to TRBJ1-5; 7 nucleotides line up with TRBD1. Trimming at V came to 2 bases and at J to 1 base, leaving 5 bases not matched to a gene. CDR1 is LNHDA and CDR2 is SQIVND in the germline V gene (reference sequence). This CDR3 is built from 16 residues. In DNA, the CDR3 is TGTGCCAGTAGTATAATTAAGGGGGCAAGCAATCAGCCCCAGCATTTT. It translates to CASSIIKGASNQPQHF. Full variable domain (missing parts from reference TRBV19 and TRBJ1-5): DGGITQSPKYLFRKEGQNVTLSCEQNLNHDAMYWYRQDPGQGLRLIYYSQIVNDFQKGDIAEGYSVSREKKESFPLTVTSAQKNPTAFYLCASSIIKGASNQPQHFGDGTRLSIL.

The chain has TRBV2 and TRBJ2-5, with 7 nucleotides matching TRBD2. This CDR3 is built from 14 residues. Per the germline V gene, CDR1 is SNHLY and CDR2 is FYNNEI. Trimming cost V 4 bases and J 0 bases; bases outside gene matches: 2. DNA for the CDR3: TGTGCCAGCAGTGGGGGGACTAACCAAGAGACCCAGTACTTC. Translated: CASSGGTNQETQYF.

This chain connects TRBV6-6 to TRBJ1-4, with D maybe TRBD1 (5 bases). In germline, CDR1 is MNHNY, CDR2 SVGAGI (reference sequence). The length of the CDR3 is 14 residues. With 7 bases removed from V and 3 bases from J, the gap between germline ends came to 12 bases. The CDR3 nucleotides read TGTGCCAGCACCCGGGGGTTGTCTAATGAAAAACTGTTTTTT. Its protein product is CASTRGLSNEKLFF.

The gene calls are TRBV21-1 and TRBJ2-7; no DNA check was done on the table's D call, TRBD2. TRBV21-1 is designated a pseudogene. The CDR3 consists of 10 residues. In DNA form, the CDR3 reads TGTGCCAGCAGGAGGTTTTGGCAGTACTTC. Encoded protein: CASRRFWQYF.